This TCR beta chain was profiled in a study of vaccination effects on CD4 cells after COVID-19. At the level of the study: Researchers reported culturing two million PBMC in each well, adding 9 to 10 IU/ml IL-2 and approximately 10 ug/ml peptides. Study results and caveats: Cross-reactivity toward common cold coronaviruses was confined to only 1 of 255 vaccine-induced clones in healthy vaccinees. Only a few convalescent patients and no early post-infection timepoints featured in the study.

Germline CDR1 SGHKS, CDR2 YYEKEE (reference sequence). Trimming cost V 0 bases and J 5 bases, with 8 bases left between them. The length of the CDR3 is 14 residues. CD4+ T cell isolation took place after 10 days of culture. Everyone in the study got two shots of either the BNT162b2 or mRNA-1273 vaccine. Method: immunoSEQ multiplex PCR; TCRdb's copy keeps in-frame clones and lacks some. The repertoire holds around 69,000 clones, with 70% to 80% as singletons. In regard to this clone: Antigen specificity is unknown.

This chain links TRBV5-5 with TRBJ1-4; D call uncertain. The sequence came from a human donor who received a COVID-19 vaccine. The material was CD4+ T cells from PBMCs cultured without peptide, obtained after COVID-19 vaccination. The CDR3 DNA follows: TGTGCCAGCAGCTTGGGGGTACGGAATGAAAAACTGTTTTTT. Amino acid sequence: CASSLGVRNEKLFF.